Listed below are T cell receptor beta chains from one sample, sequenced in a study of blood T cell repertoires in COVID-19. Clones were sequenced by immunoSEQ multiplex PCR, and TCRdb holds only the in-frame ones, with some missing. Among around 160,000 clones listed, roughly 84% were seen once. The sample consisted of PBMCs or T cells enriched from blood (not recorded which). Receptors were obtained from a woman aged 50 to 60 who had been exposed to COVID-19. CDR3s include the opening cysteine and the closing phenylalanine or tryptophan. Fields, in order: J gene, clone size, V gene, CDR3 protein. Not every row has a clone size; where given, it reads once, few, many or a size class.

j_call: TRBJ2-5; clone_size: NA; v_call: TRBV7-2; cdr3_aa: CASSLGGSIETQYF
j_call: TRBJ1-2; clone_size: NA; v_call: TRBV5-4; cdr3_aa: CASSLQGSGGYTF
j_call: TRBJ1-2; clone_size: NA; v_call: TRBV9; cdr3_aa: CASSVGSGGAGNYGYTF
j_call: TRBJ2-1; clone_size: once; v_call: TRBV6-6; cdr3_aa: CAIKREGTWDEQFF
j_call: TRBJ1-2; clone_size: NA; v_call: TRBV5-8; cdr3_aa: CASSWELGRAGYTF
j_call: TRBJ1-5; clone_size: NA; v_call: TRBV6-5; cdr3_aa: CASRATGGLNQPQHF
j_call: TRBJ2-7; clone_size: NA; v_call: TRBV30; cdr3_aa: CAWSATGWDEQYF
j_call: TRBJ2-7; clone_size: NA; v_call: TRBV7-2; cdr3_aa: CASSFGDRRAYEQYF
j_call: TRBJ1-6; clone_size: NA; v_call: TRBV14; cdr3_aa: CASSQVTGGNSPLHF
j_call: TRBJ2-1; clone_size: many; v_call: TRBV2; cdr3_aa: CASSVDSTHSYNEQFF
j_call: TRBJ2-7; clone_size: NA; v_call: TRBV10-3; cdr3_aa: CAISAGGYEQYF
j_call: TRBJ1-2; clone_size: once; v_call: TRBV14; cdr3_aa: CASSNYGYTF
j_call: TRBJ2-3; clone_size: once; v_call: TRBV5-1; cdr3_aa: CASTLRSPGDTQYF
j_call: TRBJ2-7; clone_size: NA; v_call: TRBV27; cdr3_aa: CASRRTSGGYYEQYF
j_call: TRBJ2-2; clone_size: NA; v_call: TRBV2; cdr3_aa: CASQKEGAASTGELFF
j_call: TRBJ2-1; clone_size: once; v_call: TRBV4-1; cdr3_aa: CASSQRGDEQFF
j_call: TRBJ1-6; clone_size: few; v_call: TRBV7-2; cdr3_aa: CASSLEFQGIGPLHF